This TCR beta chain is from a study of blood T cell repertoires in COVID-19 (dated by TCRdb to 2018 to 2021). In the study overall: The collaborator samples originated in the United States, Italy and Spain and spanned the acute and convalescent phases of COVID-19. The prospective study material was composed of cDNA or gDNA derived from T cells, B-cell-depleted T cells, or PBMCs. Subjects who had been exposed to COVID-19, were actively infected with it, or had recovered from it provided the deeply sampled blood TCRbeta repertoires that made up the dataset. A freely available public database, intended as a resource for researchers studying the immune response to SARS-CoV-2, is where the repertoires were released. The samples were drawn from two sources: the first 160 participants of the ongoing ImmuneRACE study, and some 1,300 subjects contributed by 6 global collaborators. Sample metadata almost always included a de-identified subject ID, COVID-19 status, age in years and sex. Where available, HLA class I and class II types were taken from metadata supplied by the sample provider and were not determined by assay-based typing.

The immunoSEQ Assay, a bias-controlled multiplex PCR, was used to amplify TCRbeta CDR3 regions from genomic DNA. The study's processing was this. Within the assay, amplification of reference gene primers was used to estimate how many nucleated cells each sample contained. Sequence reads were collapsed and filtered to measure the absolute abundance of every unique TCRbeta CDR3 rearrangement. For each sample, productive Simpson clonality was calculated by taking the square root of Simpson's diversity index across productive rearrangements. TCRdb provides this immuneACCESS table in a form limited to in-frame rearrangements. Some clones are lacking; in checked studies, under half of them reflect an unresolved V gene, and why the rest are absent is not known. V and J calls and clone size follow that table, whereas D and trimming were derived from the DNA. This sample comprises around 170,000 clones, less than 90% of them detected only once. The ten largest account for roughly 26% of the sample.

The collaborating institutions used their own protocols to collect whole blood in K2EDTA tubes. Collaborator samples were shipped for TCRbeta analysis as frozen whole blood, isolated PBMCs, or DNA extracted from either sample type. The CDR1 and CDR2 encoded by the germline V gene (reference sequence) are GTSNPN and SVGIG. The CDR3 contains 15 residues, cysteine and phenylalanine counted. Of the read, only the CDR3 DNA is kept; its 45 bases are in frame from base 1. V is trimmed back by 3 bases and J by 5 bases, and the junction contains 10 bases that no gene match accounts for. Comment on this clone: Its recognized antigen is unknown. There are no base qualities to consult, and no much larger clone falls within one base.

Study-wide findings and limitations: How much clinical and demographic metadata was included differed by source and by participant, and the metadata was provided uncurated.

Sequencing was carried out using peripheral blood. Rearrangement joined TRBV30 to TRBJ2-3; TRBD1 matches 8 bases in the middle. The receptor was isolated from a man between 60 and 75 years old with acute or convalescent COVID-19. In nucleotide form, the sequence is TGTGCCTGGAGGGAGGGCAGGGGGCATGGAGATACGCAGTATTTT. It translates as CAWREGRGHGDTQYF.